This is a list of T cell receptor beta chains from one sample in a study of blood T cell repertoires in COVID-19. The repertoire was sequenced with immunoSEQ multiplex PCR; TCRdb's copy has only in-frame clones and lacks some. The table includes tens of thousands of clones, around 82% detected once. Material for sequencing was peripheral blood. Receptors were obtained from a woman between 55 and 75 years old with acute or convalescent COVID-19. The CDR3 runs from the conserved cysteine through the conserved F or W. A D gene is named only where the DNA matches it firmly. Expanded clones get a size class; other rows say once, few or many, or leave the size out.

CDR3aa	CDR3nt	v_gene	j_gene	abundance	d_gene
CASSDQGFGADEQYF	TGTGCCAGCAGCGATCAGGGATTTGGGGCGGACGAGCAGTACTTC	TRBV27	TRBJ2-7	.	.
CASRLVGEQFF	TGTGCCAGCAGACTAGTGGGGGAGCAGTTCTTC	TRBV12-3/TRBV12-4	TRBJ2-1	.	.
CASSPSGTSQPQHF	TGTGCCAGCTCACCATCCGGGACAAGTCAGCCCCAGCATTTT	TRBV18	TRBJ1-5	.	.
CASSYSTAGRNTF	TGTGCCAGCAGTTACTCGACCGCGGGAAGGAACACCTTC	TRBV6-5	TRBJ1-2	.	.
CASSPELIGQGLNTEAFF	TGTGCCAGCAGCCCGGAGCTGATCGGACAGGGATTGAACACTGAAGCTTTCTTT	TRBV9	TRBJ1-1	.	TRBD1
CASSEGVGRTYEQYF	TGTGCCAGCAGTGAAGGTGTCGGGAGAACTTACGAGCAGTACTTC	TRBV6-1	TRBJ2-7	once	.
CAISAVRTSGNEQFF	TGTGCCATCAGTGCGGTACGGACTAGCGGGAATGAGCAGTTCTTC	TRBV10-3	TRBJ2-1	.	TRBD2
CAWRRDSDTQYF	TGTGCCTGGAGAAGGGACTCAGATACGCAGTATTTT	TRBV30	TRBJ2-3	once	.
CASSFQNTEAFF	TGTGCCAGCAGCTTCCAGAACACTGAAGCTTTCTTT	TRBV7-9	TRBJ1-1	.	.
CATSDPRDRTRNNEQFF	TGTGCCACCAGTGACCCCCGGGACAGGACAAGAAACAATGAGCAGTTCTTC	TRBV24-1	TRBJ2-1	once	TRBD1